This TCR beta chain is from a study of control samples from healthy donors and cancer patients. Generated by immunoSEQ multiplex PCR, the TCRdb table keeps only in-frame clones and is missing some. Of about 120,000 clones listed, more than 75% are singletons. V lost 8 bases to trimming and J lost 10 bases, with 3 bases between them. This CDR3 comprises 9 residues. CDR1 and CDR2 from the germline V gene are MNHEY and SMNVEV (reference sequence). V usage is TRBV27 and J usage is TRBJ1-6; D is unresolved. Sequencing used PBMCs. The clonotype comes from a woman aged 55-69 years with lung cancer. The CDR3 DNA sequence: TGTGCCAGCGGGTCACCCCTCCACTTT. This codes for CASGSPLHF.